The 10 T cell receptor beta chains below were found in one sample sequenced in a study of CD8+ T cells in alopecia areata. Once RNA had been extracted, it was reverse transcribed into cDNA to act as the sequencing template. Assay used: immunoSEQ multiplex PCR; TCRdb lists only in-frame clones, some missing. The profile covers some 170,000 clones, with roughly 50% appearing a single time and 16% taken by the ten largest. This sample's treatment: oral pan-JAK inhibitor, 5-10 mg twice daily. The source material was CD4+ T cells sorted from blood, sampled at approximately week 56, from a patient treated with tofacitinib. These receptors were taken from a human donor with alopecia areata.

This chain joins TRBV5-6 and TRBJ1-2; D not certain. The CDR3 runs 12 residues. Trimming took 0 bases from V and 8 from J, leaving 8 bases between them. Germline V CDR1 and CDR2: SGHDT, YYEEEE. CDR3 loop: CASSLAPGGYTF. The CDR3, as DNA: TGTGCCAGCAGCTTGGCCCCGGGGGGCTACACCTTC.

The chain couples TRBV2 to TRBJ2-3; possible D gene TRBD2, 6 bases. V lost 4 bases and J lost 3, with 14 bases in between. CDR3 length: 15 amino acids. CDR1 is SNHLY, CDR2 FYNNEI, per germline. The CDR3 sequence is CASSGGSLATDTQYF. In DNA, the CDR3 is TGTGCCAGCAGTGGGGGAAGCCTAGCGACAGATACGCAGTATTTT.

In this sample, this clone turned up once. The genes are TRBV6-5 and TRBJ2-5; D perhaps matches TRBD2 (6 bases). The CDR3 consists of 16 residues. Germline V lookup: CDR1 MNHEY, CDR2 SVGAGI. V was trimmed by 0 bases and J by 5 bases, leaving 16 bases between them. For the CDR3, the DNA is TGTGCCAGCAGTTACTCTCGCGGGAAATTGGCGGAGACCCAGTACTTC. It encodes CASSYSRGKLAETQYF.

This rearrangement joins TRBV19 to TRBJ2-3, with 10 positions matching TRBD2. The CDR3 is made up of 15 amino acids. V lost 4 bases to trimming and J lost 6 bases; unmatched junction nucleotides: 7. Germline V gene lookup returns CDR1 LNHDA and CDR2 SQIVND (reference sequence). This CDR3 is CASSRTSGVADTQYF. The CDR3 DNA sequence: TGTGCCAGTAGTAGAACTAGCGGGGTTGCCGATACGCAGTATTTT.

The chain recombines TRBV4-1 with TRBJ1-5; D is ambiguous. The CDR3 is 13 amino acids. Trimming removed 3 bases from V and 9 bases from J, with 12 bases in between. The germline V gene has CDR1 MGHRA and CDR2 YSYEKL. DNA for the CDR3: TGCGCCAGCAGCCAGGTTGCCCCTCCGCCCCAGCATTTT. Translation gives CASSQVAPPPQHF.

The genes are TRBV29-1 and TRBJ2-5; perhaps TRBD2 as D (5 bases). This CDR3 is 15 amino acids long. Looked up from germline, CDR1 is SQVTM and CDR2 is ANQGSEA. Trimming took off 3 bases at V and 2 bases at J, with 16 bases between the two ends. The CDR3 coding sequence is TGCAGCGTTGATTCACAGTGGACTGAACAAGAGACCCAGTACTTC. Translated: CSVDSQWTEQETQYF.

CDR3 coding DNA: TGCAGCGTCGGGACAGGGCCCGAGCAGTACTTC. It encodes CSVGTGPEQYF. This chain uses TRBV29-1 with TRBJ2-7, with 9 bases matching TRBD1. The V gene's germline CDR1 is SQVTM and CDR2 ANQGSEA. The CDR3 consists of 11 residues. With V trimmed by 6 bases and J by 6 bases, 3 bases remained unmatched.

Here the CDR3 DNA reads TGTGCCAGCAGTGTAATGGAGACCCAGTACTTC. Protein product: CASSVMETQYF. This sequence joins TRBV25-1 and TRBJ2-7; D is unclear. TRBJ2-5 explains the end of the DNA better; the J call may be wrong. CDR3 size: 11 residues. CDR1 and CDR2 (germline): MGHDK, SYGVNS.

As concerns this clone: Other DNA sequences within the sample encode an identical CDR3. V is TRBV5-1 and J is TRBJ2-7; 7 bases match TRBD1. The CDR3 runs to 13 residues. From germline, CDR1 is SGHRS and CDR2 YFSETQ. V lost 4 bases to trimming and J lost 3 bases; unmatched junction nucleotides: 4. CDR3 protein: CASSPDRVYEQYF. DNA of the CDR3: TGCGCCAGCAGCCCTGACAGGGTCTACGAGCAGTACTTC.

The CDR3: CASSTSKAGAGSEQYF. The CDR3 DNA is TGTGCCAGTAGTACTAGTAAAGCGGGGGCCGGGAGCGAGCAGTACTTC. This sequence joins TRBV19 and TRBJ2-7, with 8 bases fitting TRBD2. The germline CDR1 and CDR2 sequences are LNHDA and SQIVND (reference sequence). This CDR3 spans 16 amino acids. With 4 bases clipped from V and 6 bases from J, the junction kept 14 bases outside the gene matches.